The T cell receptor beta chain under discussion was sequenced for a study of blood T cells in healthy people across ages. Using a J-beta primer mix together with a sample-barcoded 5' primer, a second PCR was run for roughly 6 to 12 cycles. TCRdb redid the calling of the 5' RACE reads with MiXCR, one entry per CDR3 protein. The repertoire consists of about 1,500,000 distinct CDR3 sequences, with around two fifths occurring once and the leading ten covering around 8%. Germline V CDR1 and CDR2: SNHLY, FYNNEI. Germline trimming cut 5 bases from V and 7 bases from J; bases unmatched to any gene: 18. The CDR3 loop spans 18 amino acids. This clonotype was picked up a small number of times.

The TCR sequence derives from a woman between 18 and 29 years old in good health. Sequenced sample: blood. The genes are TRBV2 and TRBJ2-1, with 9 bases aligning to TRBD2. The CDR3 region is CASSTYLGTSQRRNEQFF. CDR3 coding DNA: TGTGCCAGCAGTACGTACCTCGGGACTAGCCAACGACGGAATGAGCAGTTCTTC. Filled out from reference TRBV2 and TRBJ2-1, the complete variable domain reads EPEVTQTPSHQVTQMGQEVILRCVPISNHLYFYWYRQILGQKVEFLVSFYNNEISEKSEIFDDQFSVERPDGSNFTLKIRSTKLEDSAMYFCASSTYLGTSQRRNEQFFGPGTRLTVL.